This T cell receptor (beta chain) was sequenced for a study of sequential checkpoint blockade in melanoma. At the level of the study: After both sequences, patients received maintenance nivolumab.

Sample treatment: randomized to nivolumab then ipilimumab (arm A) or the reverse (arm B). None of the patients previously received DNA-damaging chemotherapy. PBMC sorting kept live CD3+CD8+ cells without CD19 or CD56. Germline CDR1 and CDR2: SGDLS and YYNGEE. This CDR3 is built from 12 residues. V was trimmed by 2 bases and J by 5 bases, leaving 6 bases between them. Repertoires were generated with immunoSEQ multiplex PCR, while TCRdb's copy carries only in-frame clones and drops some. Found here are 30,000 to 40,000 clones, about nine tenths of them singletons; the top ten hold roughly an eighth. This receptor was identified in a human donor with melanoma. The chain couples TRBV9 to TRBJ2-3; a possible D gene is TRBD2 (5 bases). The sequenced sample was CD8+ T cells sorted from blood (inferred from file names), obtained from a patient given nivolumab and ipilimumab in sequence. CDR3 region: CASSVRGDTQYF. CDR3 bases: TGTGCCAGCAGCGTTCGGGGAGATACGCAGTATTTT.